Listed below are T cell receptor beta chains from one sample, sequenced in a study of beta chain features in type 1 diabetes. Sequencing used immunoSEQ multiplex PCR; TCRdb keeps in-frame clones, though not all of them. The table lists more than 250,000 clones, roughly a quarter of them singletons. The sequenced sample was naive CD4+ T cells from blood. The receptors were sampled from a woman aged 25 to 39 with type 1 diabetes. Each CDR3 is given with its conserved first and last residue. The D gene is left open where the match is weak. Clone size, where shown, is once, few, many, or a class for clones that have expanded.

d_call j_call v_call clone_size cdr3_nt cdr3_aa
TRBD1 TRBJ2-5 TRBV2 few TGTGCCACCTCCGGGACAGGGAAAGAGACCCAGTACTTC CATSGTGKETQYF
TRBD1 TRBJ1-1 TRBV5-1 few TGCGCCAGCAGCCCCTTTGAAGGGGGCATGAACACTGAAGCTTTCTTT CASSPFEGGMNTEAFF
TRBD1 TRBJ1-5 TRBV4-2 . TGTGCCAGCAGCCAGGACAGGGGCCGCCAGCCCCAGCATTTT CASSQDRGRQPQHF
. TRBJ2-2 TRBV7-2 few TGTGCCAGCAGCTTACGGGGGAACACCGGGGAGCTGTTTTTT CASSLRGNTGELFF
TRBD2 TRBJ2-7 TRBV5-1 . TGCGCCAGCAGCTCCTCCCCGGGACTAGCGGGATCCTACGAGCAGTACTTC CASSSSPGLAGSYEQYF
. TRBJ2-1 TRBV4-2 few TGTGCCAGCAGCCAAGATTGGCTAGCATCGAATGAGCAGTTCTTC CASSQDWLASNEQFF
. TRBJ1-2 TRBV28 few TGTGCCAGCAGTTTGTCACACTCGGGAGTTAATGGCTACACCTTC CASSLSHSGVNGYTF
TRBD1 TRBJ1-1 TRBV29-1 . TGCAGCGCCTTTGGGACAGGGGGCAATACTGAAGCTTTCTTT CSAFGTGGNTEAFF
. TRBJ2-1 TRBV5-1 . TGCGCCAGCAGCTTGGGGTCGGGAGAGGGTGGTGAGCAGTTCTTC CASSLGSGEGGEQFF
. TRBJ1-1 TRBV7-2 . TGTGCCACGGAAGGGACAAACACTGAAGCTTTCTTT CATEGTNTEAFF
. TRBJ1-1 TRBV7-9 . TGTGCCAGCAGCTTACAGGGGCAGAGGACTGAAGCTTTCTTT CASSLQGQRTEAFF
. TRBJ2-1 TRBV7-3 few TGTGCCAGCAGCTTAACAGGCCAGGGCAACAATGAGCAGTTCTTC CASSLTGQGNNEQFF
TRBD2 TRBJ2-3 TRBV5-4 . TGTGCCAGCAGTGGGGGACTAGCATCAGTAGATACGCAGTATTTT CASSGGLASVDTQYF
. TRBJ1-1 TRBV25-1 few TGTGCCAGCAGTGAACCGCCAGGTATGACTGAAGCTTTCTTT CASSEPPGMTEAFF
. TRBJ2-3 TRBV18 . TGTGCCAGCTCAACTTCCACCGTGGGGCTCGGCACAGATACGCAGTATTTT CASSTSTVGLGTDTQYF
TRBD1 TRBJ2-7 TRBV6-5 . TGTGCCAGCAGTTATGACAGGGCCTACGAGCAGTACTTC CASSYDRAYEQYF
. TRBJ1-5 TRBV7-2 . TGTGCCAGCAGCTTGATATCGACAGGAAGGGGCAATCAGCCCCAGCATTTT CASSLISTGRGNQPQHF
TRBD1 TRBJ1-1 TRBV5-4 once TGTGCCAGCAGCTTCGGGCAGGGGGTCAACACTGAAGCTTTCTTT CASSFGQGVNTEAFF
. TRBJ1-5 TRBV7-3 few TGTGCCAGCAGCTTAACCTGCCCGCGGGGTAGCAATCAGCCCCAGCATTTT CASSLTCPRGSNQPQHF
. TRBJ1-2 TRBV6-1 . TGTGCCAGCAGTGACCCGACGTTCACGACAGGCACCTTC CASSDPTFTTGTF
. TRBJ1-5 TRBV6-1 . TGTGCCAGCAGTGGAATCGCCGGAGGCAATCAGCCCCAGCATTTT CASSGIAGGNQPQHF
TRBD2 TRBJ2-3 TRBV7-9 . TGTGCCAGCAGCACTAGCGGGACAGATACGCAGTATTTT CASSTSGTDTQYF
TRBD1 TRBJ2-7 TRBV7-9 . TGTGCCAGCAGCAAGACAGGGGGAACCTACGAGCAGTACTTC CASSKTGGTYEQYF
. TRBJ1-1 TRBV29-1 . TGCAGCGCCCAGCCACGGACATTGAACACTGAAGCTTTCTTT CSAQPRTLNTEAFF
TRBD2 TRBJ2-1 TRBV2 . TGTGCCAGCAGTGAACTAGCGGGAGTTGATTACAATGAGCAGTTCTTC CASSELAGVDYNEQFF
. TRBJ2-1 TRBV29-1 few TGCAGCGTTGTTCCGGGGAATGAGCAGTTCTTC CSVVPGNEQFF
TRBD2 TRBJ2-7 TRBV29-1 . TGCAGCGTCCGACTAGCGGGACTCTACGAGCAGTACTTC CSVRLAGLYEQYF
. TRBJ2-3 TRBV7-2 few TGTGCCAGCAGCTTATCTCTAGGCGGGTATACGCAGTATTTT CASSLSLGGYTQYF
. TRBJ2-1 TRBV5-1 few TGCGCCAGCAGATTCCGGGACTGGGACTACAATGAGCAGTTCTTC CASRFRDWDYNEQFF
. TRBJ2-1 TRBV11-2 few TGTGCCAGCAGTCAATTCTACAATGAGCAGTTCTTC CASSQFYNEQFF
. TRBJ1-1 TRBV29-1 few TGCAGCGTTGGGGGAGGGGCGGGATACACTGAAGCTTTCTTT CSVGGGAGYTEAFF
TRBD1 TRBJ1-2 TRBV9 . TGTGCCAGCAGCGTAGCTACCGGACAGGGAGGGCTAGGCTACACCTTC CASSVATGQGGLGYTF
TRBD1 TRBJ2-3 TRBV5-4 . TGTGCCAGCACCACCTGGGGACAGTCAGATACGCAGTATTTT CASTTWGQSDTQYF
. TRBJ2-1 TRBV7-9 . TGTGCCAGCAGCCGTACTTACCCTTCGGGCAATGAGCAGTTCTTC CASSRTYPSGNEQFF
. TRBJ1-1 TRBV19 few TGTGCCAGTAGTATCGGGGGGTATGAAGCTTTCTTT CASSIGGYEAFF
. TRBJ2-2 TRBV29-1 . TGCAGCGTTCGGGACAACCTGAACACCGGGGAGCTGTTTTTT CSVRDNLNTGELFF
TRBD2 TRBJ2-5 TRBV5-1 . TGCGCCAGCAGCCCCCGTCGGGGGGGAGAGACCCAGTACTTC CASSPRRGGETQYF
TRBD1 TRBJ1-1 TRBV30 . TGTGCCTGGAGAGCGACAGGGGCGAACACTGAAGCTTTCTTT CAWRATGANTEAFF
TRBD1 TRBJ1-2 TRBV4-1 few TGCGCCAGCAGCCCGGGACAGGGGAGAGGTAGCTATGGCTACACCTTC CASSPGQGRGSYGYTF
. TRBJ2-2 TRBV5-1 . TGCGCCAGCAGCTTAGGAGCGGGCGCGGGAAAGCTGTTTTTT CASSLGAGAGKLFF
TRBD1 TRBJ1-1 TRBV5-1 few TGCGCCAGCAGCTTGAGGGGGCACACTGAAGCTTTCTTT CASSLRGHTEAFF